The present T cell receptor beta chain was sequenced within a study of human T cells and chemical hapten exposure. Study-level background: The cohort included alopecia areata under or over 50% scalp, totalis and universalis. Notes on the study in general: Patch test score was positively correlated with the counts of TCRs that had expanded at PT1.

Germline CDR1 MDHEN, CDR2 SYDVKM. Trimming removed 8 bases from V and 1 base from J, with 11 bases in between. This CDR3 contains 13 residues. Time point specified: pre-sensitization, week 0. Sample treatment: therapeutic diphenylcyclopropenone sensitization with weekly scalp DPC. This clonotype was seen repeatedly, ten times or more. Antigen: not known. One entry per CDR3 protein, called by TCRdb with MiXCR from the RACE reads. The sample carries 90,000 or so distinct CDR3 sequences, around 8.8% recorded once. Specimen: whole blood, collected in connection with sensitization to the hapten diphenylcyclopropenone (DPC). V usage is TRBV28 and J usage is TRBJ1-2; tentatively, D is TRBD1 (5 bases). This receptor was taken from a man aged 35 to 55 with alopecia areata. Some clones in this sample may be carry-over from other donors' samples. Here the CDR3 reads CASQAGDNYGYTF. CDR3 DNA: TGTGCCAGCCAAGCGGGGGATAACTATGGCTACACCTTC.